Only a few counts were recorded for the clone carrying this T cell receptor (beta chain). Antigen unknown. This sample is part of a study of early T cells in non-severe SARS-CoV-2 infection. Study-level information: From unsorted whole blood, bulk RNA was sequenced, and the chains remained unpaired. Notes on the study in general: Matching results from VDJdb favored anti-spike CD8 responses, leaving private and CD4 specificities undetected.

The V segment lost 1 base and the J segment 6 bases; nucleotides outside the gene matches: 1. Germline CDR1 SGDLS, CDR2 YYNGEE. This CDR3 has 14 residues. Unique molecular identifiers (one per individual cDNA molecule) were attached. Via MiXCR, TCRdb re-called the 5' RACE reads, giving one row per CDR3 protein. The sample has about 80,000 distinct CDR3 sequences; roughly 13% are singletons. The rearrangement links TRBV9 to TRBJ2-1; 10 nucleotides match TRBD1. This receptor was obtained from an adult who was a healthcare worker with PCR-confirmed SARS-CoV-2 infection or an uninfected control (not recorded which). Sequencing used whole blood. Written as DNA, the CDR3 is TGTGCCAGCAGCGTATGGACAGGGGGCAATGAGCAGTTCTTC. Its protein is CASSVWTGGNEQFF.